This T cell receptor beta chain was recovered during a study of cytomegalovirus exposure and HLA in healthy donors. Whole-study context: There were approximately 80 million unique TCRs (from HLA-typed donors) in an early data release.

As concerns this clone: What it recognizes is unknown. The junction does not match germline at one end; this may be a read error.

CDR1 SEHNR and CDR2 FQNEAQ come from the germline V gene (reference sequence). CDR3 length: 16 amino acids. Study-level findings and limits: Most of the CMV-associated TCR beta chains (in a later analysis) appeared to be HLA-restricted. The classifier reportedly diagnosed cytomegalovirus status with high sensitivity and specificity. Most of the TCR beta V segments (in an earlier analysis) were productive either about 90% or about 30% of the time.

The study ran its PCR with 60 Vbeta and 13 Jbeta primers. Only in-frame clones appear in the TCRdb table, and some are missing; sequencing was by immunoSEQ multiplex PCR. Seen here are more than 95,000 clones, 55% to 75% observed once, and the top ten hold more than 8%. The V and J genes are TRBV7-9 and TRBJ1-5; TRBD1 matches 8 bases. The source of this sequence is a woman between 35 and 50 years old in good health and CMV-seropositive. The source material was PBMCs. The CDR3 protein is CSSSPTGQGGNQPQHF. The CDR3 DNA is TGTTCCAGCAGCCCTACCGGACAGGGAGGCAATCAGCCCCAGCATTTT.